This T cell receptor (beta chain) was sequenced in a study of T cells after yellow fever vaccination. The CDR3 totals 11 residues. V lost 3 bases to trimming and J lost 5 bases, with 4 bases between them. CDR1 LNHDA and CDR2 SQIVND come from the germline V gene (reference sequence). There are a few counts of this clonotype. Antigen specificity is unknown. Points from the study as a whole: Clonotypes shared by both compartments, CD4 and CD8, made up a small share.

Using its own MiXCR run on the 5' RACE reads, TCRdb lists one record per CDR3 protein. The table has around 300,000 distinct CDR3 sequences, roughly 4.3% seen once. The J gene is TRBJ2-5, the V gene TRBV19; D ambiguous. Specimen: PBMCs, collected 5 days after the yellow fever booster vaccination. This clonotype was obtained from a man between 18 and 29 years old who received the YFV17D yellow fever vaccine. CDR3 region: CASSIRETQYF. The CDR3 DNA is TGTGCCAGTAGTATTCGGGAGACCCAGTACTTC.